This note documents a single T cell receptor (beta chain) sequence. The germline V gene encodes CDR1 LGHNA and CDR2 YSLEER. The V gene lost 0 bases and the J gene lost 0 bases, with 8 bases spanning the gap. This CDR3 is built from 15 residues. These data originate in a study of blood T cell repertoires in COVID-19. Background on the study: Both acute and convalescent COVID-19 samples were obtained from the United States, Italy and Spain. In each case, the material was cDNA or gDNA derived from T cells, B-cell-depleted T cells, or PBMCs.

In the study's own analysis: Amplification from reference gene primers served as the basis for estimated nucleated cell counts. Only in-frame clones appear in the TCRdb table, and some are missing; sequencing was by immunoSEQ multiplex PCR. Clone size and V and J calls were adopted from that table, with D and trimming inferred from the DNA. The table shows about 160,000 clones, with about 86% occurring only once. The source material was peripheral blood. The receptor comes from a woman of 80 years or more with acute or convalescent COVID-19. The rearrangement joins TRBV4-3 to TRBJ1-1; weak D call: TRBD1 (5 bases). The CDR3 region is CASSQEDNLNTEAFF. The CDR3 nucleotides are TGCGCCAGCAGCCAAGAGGACAACTTGAACACTGAAGCTTTCTTT.